These 32 T cell receptor beta chains share one sample of origin, sequenced in a study of T-cell memory formation after mild COVID-19. One entry per CDR3 protein results from TCRdb running MiXCR on the 5' RACE reads. The sample shows tens of thousands of distinct CDR3 sequences, roughly 16% of them seen only once. Specimen: PBMCs or a T cell subset sorted from them (not recorded which). Every receptor here comes from a man between 18 and 29 years old who had mild COVID-19 (a few samples of this study predate the infection). Cell type and time point are not known.

This clonotype was seen a handful of times. The rearrangement joins TRBV2 to TRBJ1-2; D is undetermined. This CDR3 is 13 amino acids long. V was clipped by 6 bases and J by 5 bases, with 13 bases between them. Looked up from germline, CDR1 is SNHLY and CDR2 is FYNNEI. CDR3 in amino acids: CASRPVIEYGYTF. The CDR3 nucleotides are TGTGCCAGCAGGCCCGTGATTGAGTATGGCTACACCTTC.

V usage is TRBV9 and J usage is TRBJ2-1, with 8 bases that match TRBD1. CDR1 and CDR2 from the germline V gene are SGDLS and YYNGEE. With 4 bases clipped from V and 3 bases from J, the junction kept 6 bases outside the gene matches. The CDR3 runs 15 residues. The CDR3 nucleotides read TGTGCCAGCAGCCCTGGGGACAGGATCTACAATGAGCAGTTCTTC. As protein: CASSPGDRIYNEQFF.

This clonotype was picked up a small number of times. The chain joins TRBV12-5 to TRBJ2-2; no definite D call. This CDR3 region has 12 residues. V shed 6 bases and J shed 5 bases, with 7 bases lying between them. Germline CDR1 reads LGHNT; CDR2 reads FRNRAP. The CDR3 nucleotides are TGTGCTAGTGGACCCGTGACCGGGGAGCTGTTTTTT. The encoded protein is CASGPVTGELFF.

The V gene is TRBV12-3 or TRBV12-4, the J gene TRBJ2-5, with 9 bases identical to TRBD1. V was pared by 5 bases and J by 4 bases, with 8 bases of the junction left unmatched. The CDR3 is made up of 15 amino acids. The CDR3 loop is CASSARDRVLETQYF. The CDR3 bases are TGTGCCAGCAGTGCCCGGGACAGGGTATTAGAGACCCAGTACTTC.

This clonotype turned up a few times. The V and J genes are TRBV4-1 and TRBJ1-2; D ambiguous. Looked up from germline, CDR1 is MGHRA and CDR2 is YSYEKL. V lost 4 bases, J lost 0 bases, and 9 bases lay in between. CDR3 length equals 14 residues. CDR3 nucleotide sequence: TGCGCCAGCAGCCTAAGGACGACTAACTATGGCTACACCTTC. This codes for CASSLRTTNYGYTF.

This clonotype was counted at least ten times. This chain uses TRBV7-7 with TRBJ2-7, with D perhaps TRBD2 (5 bases). Germline V CDR1 and CDR2: SSHAT, FNYEAQ (reference sequence). CDR3 length: 13 residues. The V end lost 5 bases, the J end lost 0 bases, and 8 bases lay between the germline ends. The CDR3 nucleotides read TGTGCCAGCAGCCCTGAGGGCTCCTACGAGCAGTACTTC. Amino acid sequence: CASSPEGSYEQYF.

The chain recombines TRBV4-1 with TRBJ2-4, with a possible D match to TRBD1 (6 bases). From germline, CDR1 is MGHRA and CDR2 YSYEKL. Trimming removed 1 base at V and 4 bases at J, with 11 bases between. This CDR3 comprises 15 residues. The CDR3 region has the DNA TGCGCCAGCAGCCAAGGGTTTCAGGGGAAAAACATTCAGTACTTC. Translation gives CASSQGFQGKNIQYF.

The V call is TRBV29-1, the J call TRBJ2-1; 7 nucleotides agree with TRBD2. Germline loops: CDR1 SQVTM, CDR2 ANQGSEA. V was clipped by 6 bases and J by 8 bases; unmatched bases: 10. The CDR3 length is 13 residues. CDR3 sequence: CSVAGTTDDEQFF. The CDR3 DNA reads as TGCAGCGTGGCCGGGACTACAGACGATGAGCAGTTCTTC.

This clonotype came up a few times. Germline is not matched at one junction end, which may reflect a read error. The chain has TRBV5-1 and TRBJ2-7; 9 nucleotides match TRBD2. The CDR3 runs to 15 residues. Germline V lookup: CDR1 SGHRS, CDR2 YFSETQ. The CDR3 sequence: CASTLEISGSYEQYF. In DNA form, the CDR3 reads TGCGCCAGCACCTTGGAGATTAGCGGGAGCTACGAGCAGTACTTC.

In DNA, the CDR3 is TGCGCCAGCAGCCACCGGACAGAGGGCCCTTACGAGCAGTACTTC. It translates to CASSHRTEGPYEQYF. This chain links TRBV4-1 with TRBJ2-7, with a possible D match to TRBD1 (6 bases). V dropped 3 bases and J dropped 4 bases, with 16 bases sitting between them. CDR1 and CDR2 from the germline V gene are MGHRA and YSYEKL. The CDR3 runs to 15 residues.

This clonotype showed up just once. The chain employs TRBV7-3 and TRBJ2-7; TRBD2 aligns across 8 bases. V was clipped by 2 bases and J by 6 bases; unmatched bases: 6. Germline V gene data show CDR1 as SGHTA and CDR2 as FQGTGA. The CDR3 spans 14 residues. CDR3 protein: CASSLGTRSSEQYF. Written as DNA, the CDR3 is TGTGCCAGCAGCTTAGGGACTAGATCCAGCGAGCAGTACTTC.

This clonotype appeared many times. The gene calls are TRBV20-1 and TRBJ2-1, with D perhaps matching TRBD1 or TRBD2 (5 bases each). Germline lookup yields CDR1 DFQATT and CDR2 SNEGSKA (reference sequence). Trimming left V 2 bases short and J 7 bases short, with 24 bases between. CDR3 length equals 17 residues. The CDR3 region has the DNA TGCAGTGCTAGATATGGGGGTGGTTACCTAAACTATAATGAGCAGTTCTTC. Translating it yields CSARYGGGYLNYNEQFF.

The rearrangement links TRBV6-5 to TRBJ1-5; the D is unclear. Per germline, CDR1 MNHEY and CDR2 SVGAGI. The V and J ends lost 0 bases and 4 bases respectively, with 7 bases between them. The CDR3 runs 14 residues. As DNA, the CDR3 is TGTGCCAGCAGTTACTCGAACACTAATCAGCCCCAGCATTTT. Its translation is CASSYSNTNQPQHF.

This clonotype was seen more than once but under ten times. The CDR3 region is CSASVDRGILYEQYF. CDR3 DNA sequence: TGCAGTGCCTCAGTGGACAGGGGAATCCTCTACGAGCAGTACTTC. This chain joins TRBV20-1 and TRBJ2-7, with 9 bases lining up with TRBD1. CDR3 size: 15 residues. Germline lookup yields CDR1 DFQATT and CDR2 SNEGSKA (reference sequence). The trim removed 6 bases at V and 3 bases at J, leaving 12 bases unmatched.

This clonotype has a count of ten or more. V gene TRBV4-1 combines with J gene TRBJ2-5, with TRBD2 as a possible D gene (5 bases). The V gene's germline CDR1 is MGHRA and CDR2 YSYEKL. The V gene lost 0 bases and the J gene lost 4 bases, with 12 bases spanning the gap. The CDR3 contains 15 residues. This chain's CDR3 is CASSQDEAGRETQYF. Written as DNA, the CDR3 is TGCGCCAGCAGCCAAGATGAGGCGGGTAGAGAGACCCAGTACTTC.

The V and J genes are TRBV24-1 and TRBJ2-5; 8 bases are a match to TRBD1. The CDR3 sequence is 15 residues long. V lost 3 bases and J lost 3; bases outside the gene matches: 5. Germline CDR1 reads KGHDR; CDR2 reads SFDVKD. CDR3 in amino acids: CATSDPLTGEETQYF. The CDR3 coding sequence is TGTGCCACCAGTGATCCCTTGACAGGGGAAGAGACCCAGTACTTC.

V gene TRBV25-1 combines with J gene TRBJ2-4; D is possibly TRBD1 (6 bases). Deletions cut 2 bases from V and 9 bases from J, with 20 bases between. CDR1 and CDR2 (germline): MGHDK, SYGVNS. The CDR3 extends over 16 amino acids. The CDR3 sequence is CASSETGFVPESIQYF. For the CDR3, the DNA is TGTGCCAGCAGTGAAACAGGGTTTGTCCCTGAAAGCATTCAGTACTTC.

The chain recombines TRBV6-5 with TRBJ2-7, with D unclear. The V gene's germline CDR1 is MNHEY and CDR2 SVGAGI. V was shortened by 5 bases and J by 6 bases, with 11 bases between the two germline ends. The CDR3 extends over 12 amino acids. The CDR3 protein is CASSRPSGEQYF. In DNA form, the CDR3 reads TGTGCCAGCAGTCGCCCCTCGGGCGAGCAGTACTTC.

This clonotype was counted between two and nine times. This chain connects TRBV9 to TRBJ1-6; no reliable D call. With 3 bases removed from V and 7 bases from J, the gap between germline ends came to 8 bases. The CDR3 loop spans 13 amino acids. Germline V CDR1 and CDR2: SGDLS, YYNGEE. The CDR3 nucleotides read TGTGCCAGCAGCGCGTCCGCCAATTCACCCCTCCACTTT. It encodes CASSASANSPLHF.

The V call is TRBV7-2, the J call TRBJ2-3; maybe TRBD2 (6 bases). The CDR3 sequence is 17 residues long. Per germline, CDR1 SGHTA and CDR2 FQGNSA. V was cut by 0 bases and J by 7 bases, with 20 bases left in between. The CDR3 sequence is CASSLARLARVGNTQYF. DNA for the CDR3: TGTGCCAGCAGCTTAGCGAGGCTAGCGCGGGTAGGAAATACGCAGTATTTT.

In this sample, this clonotype turned up a few times. The rearrangement uses TRBV2 and TRBJ1-4; perhaps TRBD1 as D (6 bases). V dropped 5 bases and J dropped 4 bases, with 17 bases sitting between them. The CDR3 contains 16 residues. From germline, CDR1 is SNHLY and CDR2 FYNNEI. CDR3 DNA sequence: TGTGCCAGCAGTTTTCCATTGACAGGCTATAATGAAAAACTGTTTTTT. This codes for CASSFPLTGYNEKLFF.

The rearrangement uses TRBV29-1 and TRBJ1-1; no clear D gene. V was pared by 4 bases and J by 5 bases, with 8 bases between. The CDR3 runs to 11 residues. Looked up from germline, CDR1 is SQVTM and CDR2 is ANQGSEA. The CDR3 region has the DNA TGCAGCGTTGGTTTGGGGACTGAAGCTTTCTTT. This translates into CSVGLGTEAFF.

This clonotype appeared a few times. This chain uses TRBV28 with TRBJ2-1, with 13 bases identical to TRBD2. The germline V gene has CDR1 MDHEN and CDR2 SYDVKM. This CDR3 region has 14 residues. After removal of 10 bases from V and 5 bases from J, the junction contained 5 bases not matched to a gene. CDR3 nucleotides: TGTGCCACCCGACTAGCGGGGGGCAACAATGAGCAGTTCTTC. Translating it yields CATRLAGGNNEQFF.

The V gene is TRBV12-3 or TRBV12-4, the J gene TRBJ2-2; TRBD2 aligns across 12 bases. Trimming at V came to 5 bases and at J to 5 bases, leaving 3 bases not matched to a gene. This CDR3 comprises 15 residues. The CDR3 sequence: CASSDLAGGTGELFF. In DNA, the CDR3 is TGTGCCAGCAGTGATCTAGCGGGGGGGACCGGGGAGCTGTTTTTT.

The chain recombines TRBV20-1 with TRBJ1-5; D might be TRBD1 (5 bases). The V end lost 0 bases, the J end lost 7 bases, and 10 bases lay between the germline ends. Germline V lookup: CDR1 DFQATT, CDR2 SNEGSKA (reference sequence). The CDR3 is made up of 13 amino acids. This chain's CDR3 is CSAREQGRQPQHF. Written as DNA, the CDR3 is TGCAGTGCTAGAGAGCAGGGCCGGCAGCCCCAGCATTTT.

This clonotype was counted a few times. Here the CDR3 reads CASSGREQYF. CDR3 bases: TGTGCCAGCAGTGGCAGGGAACAGTACTTC. The chain combines TRBV6-2 or TRBV6-3 with TRBJ2-7; D is perhaps TRBD1 (5 bases). Trimming removed 5 bases from V and 10 bases from J, with 9 bases in between. Germline V gives CDR1 MNHEY, CDR2 SVGEGT. The length of the CDR3 is 10 residues.

The chain uses TRBV6-5 and TRBJ1-2; D is undetermined. The CDR3 extends over 15 amino acids. Germline V CDR1 and CDR2: MNHEY, SVGAGI. V lost 0 bases and J 2 bases, leaving 10 bases between the germline ends. CDR3 sequence reads: CASSYSFDKNYGYTF. As DNA, the CDR3 is TGTGCCAGCAGTTACTCTTTCGATAAAAACTATGGCTACACCTTC.

This clonotype showed up just a few times. The CDR3 sequence: CASSPTPRGRLAGRGDEQFF. Written as DNA, the CDR3 is TGTGCCAGCAGCCCGACGCCCAGGGGGCGGCTAGCGGGACGGGGGGATGAGCAGTTCTTC. V gene TRBV7-3 combines with J gene TRBJ2-1; D is perhaps TRBD2 (9 bases). The CDR3 runs to 20 residues. V dropped 5 bases and J dropped 8 bases, with 34 bases sitting between them. Germline assignment: CDR1 SGHTA and CDR2 FQGTGA.

In its sample, this clonotype was seen once. This rearrangement joins TRBV15 to TRBJ2-1; TRBD2 matches 11 bases. Germline values: CDR1 LNHNV, CDR2 YYDKDF (reference sequence). V shed 5 bases, J shed 0 bases, and the junction held 3 bases outside the gene matches. The CDR3 is 16 residues long. The CDR3 sequence: CATSSSGRSSYNEQFF. The CDR3 DNA sequence: TGTGCCACCAGCTCTAGCGGGAGGAGCTCCTACAATGAGCAGTTCTTC. Drawing the rest from reference TRBV15 and TRBJ2-1, the complete variable domain is DAMVIQNPRYQVTQFGKPVTLSCSQTLNHNVMYWYQQKSSQAPKLLFHYYDKDFNNEADTPDNFQSRRPNTSFCFLDIRSPGLGDTAMYLCATSSSGRSSYNEQFFGPGTRLTVL.

This clonotype was observed a few times. V gene TRBV20-1 combines with J gene TRBJ1-2; TRBD1 agrees at 7 bases. The CDR3 runs 14 residues. Germline V gene sequence: CDR1 DFQATT, CDR2 SNEGSKA (reference sequence). Unmatched junction bases numbered 6, after V lost 2 bases and J lost 3 bases. The CDR3 coding sequence is TGCAGTGCTAGATCCTACAGGGGACACTATGGCTACACCTTC. Protein: CSARSYRGHYGYTF.

This clonotype has a handful of counts. The rearrangement uses TRBV9 and TRBJ1-6; no clear D gene. The CDR3 runs 12 residues. Germline lookup yields CDR1 SGDLS and CDR2 YYNGEE. V was pared by 3 bases and J by 10 bases, with 8 bases between. The CDR3 nucleotides are TGTGCCAGCAGCGATTATGGATCACCCCTCCACTTT. This encodes CASSDYGSPLHF.

Note on this clonotype: A single base separates this from a much larger clone, so it may be a read error. This rearrangement joins TRBV5-1 to TRBJ2-1; a weak D match, TRBD2 (5 bases). CDR3 length: 14 amino acids. In germline, CDR1 is SGHRS, CDR2 YFSETQ. The DNA for the CDR3 is TGCGCCAGAAGCTTGGTGGGAGCGCGGGATGAGCAGTTCTTC. Protein product: CARSLVGARDEQFF.